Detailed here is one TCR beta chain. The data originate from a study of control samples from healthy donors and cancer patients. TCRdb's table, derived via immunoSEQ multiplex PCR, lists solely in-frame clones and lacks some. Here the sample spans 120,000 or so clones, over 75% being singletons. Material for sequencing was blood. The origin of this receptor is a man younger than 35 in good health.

The CDR3 nucleotides are TGTGCCAGCAGTCCCGGGACAGGGGTCCATCAGCCCCAGCATTTT. Translation gives CASSPGTGVHQPQHF. The chain couples TRBV6-5 to TRBJ1-5; 10 bases align to TRBD1. Germline CDR1 MNHEY, CDR2 SVGAGI. The CDR3 is made up of 15 amino acids. V gave up 5 bases and J gave up 5 bases; unmatched junction bases: 6.